The 6 T cell receptor beta chains given below trace back to one sample, sequenced in a study of esophageal squamous cell carcinoma under preoperative chemotherapy (dated by TCRdb to 2016 to 2019). Explained via the paper, the time point label denotes: before preoperative PTX-NDP chemotherapy. The method was PCR. Sequencing was performed on a HiSeq X Ten. The public reads were run again by TCRdb, first through fastp at Q25 and then through MiXCR, and only productive beta chains were kept. Rows are unified per CDR3 protein, each entry keeping the most common DNA and genes. The sample contains approximately 30,000 distinct CDR3 sequences, approximately 50% of them found a single time. The ten largest clones add up to about 12% of the sample. The sample was gathered from a patient given preoperative chemotherapy. Receptors originate from a human donor with esophageal squamous cell carcinoma. The donor label of this sample is uncertain.

This clonotype was counted a few times. The chain has TRBV7-6 and TRBJ2-7, with TRBD2 identical over 8 bases. Germline loops: CDR1 SGHVS, CDR2 FNYEAQ. The junction had 18 bases not matched to a gene; V was cut back by 5 bases and J by 6 bases. The length of the CDR3 is 17 residues. The CDR3 loop reads CASSSLAGLSGTAEQYF. As DNA, the CDR3 is TGTGCCAGCAGCAGCCTGGCTGGGCTTAGCGGGACTGCCGAGCAGTACTTC.

V and J are TRBV9 and TRBJ1-5; the match to TRBD1 covers 10 bases. Germline V CDR1 and CDR2: SGDLS, YYNGEE. The CDR3 covers 17 residues. V lost 3 bases and J lost 2; bases outside the gene matches: 8. CDR3 nucleotide sequence: TGTGCCAGCAGCGCCCAGACAGGGGGCAGGTGCAATCAGCCCCAGCATTTT. Encoded protein: CASSAQTGGRCNQPQHF.

A note on this clonotype: The germline gene is not matched at one end of the junction; a read error may be the cause. This chain joins TRBV7-2 and TRBJ1-1; a possible D gene is TRBD1 (5 bases). The CDR3 totals 17 residues. Germline values: CDR1 SGHTA, CDR2 FQGNSA. The CDR3 coding sequence is TGTGCCAGCCTCCCAGCGGGCAGGGTTGGCCTGAACACTGGCTACATCTTC. Its translation is CASLPAGRVGLNTGYIF.

Note on this clonotype: The junction shows a germline mismatch at one end, possibly a read error. The chain recombines TRBV11-3 with TRBJ2-2; D perhaps matches TRBD2 (5 bases). There are 13 residues in the CDR3. Germline CDR1 reads SGHNT; CDR2 reads YENEEA. The CDR3 DNA reads as TGTGCCAGCAGCCGTGCGCACACCGGGGAGCCGTTTTTT. Translated, it gives CASSRAHTGEPFF.

The V call is TRBV7-6, the J call TRBJ2-7, with D tentatively TRBD2 (5 bases). Trimming shortened V by 0 bases and J by 0 bases, and 12 bases separated the two germline ends. CDR1 and CDR2 from the germline V gene are SGHVS and FNYEAQ. This CDR3 comprises 16 residues. Written as DNA, the CDR3 is TGTGCCAGCAGCTTAGCAGTGATCGGGAACTCCTACGAGCAGTACTTC. It encodes CASSLAVIGNSYEQYF.

As regards this clonotype: An end of the junction does not agree with germline; a read error may underlie this. The J gene is TRBJ2-5, the V gene TRBV7-2; D possibly uses TRBD1 or TRBD2 (7 bases each). The tail of the sequence fits TRBJ2-3 better, so the J call may be wrong. The V gene's germline CDR1 is SGHTA and CDR2 FQGNSA. This CDR3 region has 14 residues. In DNA form, the CDR3 reads TGTGCGGGCAGGGGGGGGGGTGCCAAAGATACCCAGTATTTT. It yields the protein CAGRGGGAKDTQYF.